This TCR beta chain is drawn from a study of post-analysis software for immune sequencing data. Unmatched junction bases numbered 6, after V lost 4 bases and J lost 4 bases. The length of the CDR3 is 14 residues. Germline V gene lookup returns CDR1 ENHRY and CDR2 SYGVKD. Unique molecular identifiers featured in each of the TCR beta cDNA libraries. Each CDR3 protein is one row after TCRdb ran MiXCR on the PCR reads. The repertoire holds hundreds of thousands of distinct CDR3 sequences, around 27% seen once, with approximately 0.6% in the top ten. Study-level results: When compared against controls, multiple sclerosis patients showed significantly lower normalized Chao1 diversity. Five or six TRBV segments were more frequent in patients than controls; TRBV5-6, TRBV5-1 and TRBV20-1 belonged to this group.

This clonotype showed up just a few times. Its antigen remains unidentified. This chain uses TRBV10-3 with TRBJ1-2, with 7 bases identical to TRBD1. Sequences were obtained from blood. The source is a girl aged 10 to 17 with multiple sclerosis. CDR3 region: CAISVRQGTYGYTF. The DNA for the CDR3 is TGTGCCATCAGTGTCCGACAGGGTACCTATGGCTACACCTTC.